The clone carrying this TCR beta chain was recorded once. Some clones are missing from TCRdb's copy, which holds only in-frame ones; the method was immunoSEQ multiplex PCR. The sample lists roughly 400,000 clones, roughly 88% occurring once. Participant reports of clinical history set cohort assignment. These data belong to a study of blood T cell repertoires in COVID-19. The CDR3 totals 12 residues. Trimming removed 4 bases from V and 10 bases from J; junction bases left unmatched: 5. Germline CDR1 and CDR2: MGHRA and YSYEKL. The chain recombines TRBV4-1 with TRBJ2-7; 9 nucleotides agree with TRBD2. Sequencing used PBMCs or T cells enriched from blood (not recorded which). This TCR was recovered from a young woman who had been exposed to COVID-19. CDR3 residues: CASSPLAGVQYF. The CDR3, as DNA: TGCGCCAGCAGCCCACTAGCGGGTGTCCAGTACTTC.